This TCR beta chain was captured by sequencing in a study of beta chain features in type 1 diabetes. Findings of the study overall: HLA effects on TCRB rearrangement stayed unresolved here. In patients and controls equally, PCR might favor templates that are shorter.

In regard to this clone: Its target is unknown. This may stem from a read error, because a much larger clone lies one nucleotide away.

Sequencing targeted expressed TCRB transcripts, as all isolated RNA had been reverse transcribed. TCRdb keeps only in-frame clones here, not all; method: immunoSEQ multiplex PCR. Here the sample spans roughly 140,000 clones, 11% being singletons. Post-sort purity exceeded 95% for all sorted populations. The sequence came from a man younger than 35 in good health. Sequenced: central memory CD4+ T cells from blood.

The CDR3 nucleotides are TGCAGCTTTGGTAAGGGGCTGGTGAACACTGAAGCTTTCTTT. Residues: CSFGKGLVNTEAFF. The chain couples TRBV29-1 to TRBJ1-1, with a possible D match to TRBD1 (5 bases). This CDR3 comprises 14 residues. V was pared by 8 bases and J by 0 bases, with 16 bases between. Germline CDR1 SQVTM, CDR2 ANQGSEA.